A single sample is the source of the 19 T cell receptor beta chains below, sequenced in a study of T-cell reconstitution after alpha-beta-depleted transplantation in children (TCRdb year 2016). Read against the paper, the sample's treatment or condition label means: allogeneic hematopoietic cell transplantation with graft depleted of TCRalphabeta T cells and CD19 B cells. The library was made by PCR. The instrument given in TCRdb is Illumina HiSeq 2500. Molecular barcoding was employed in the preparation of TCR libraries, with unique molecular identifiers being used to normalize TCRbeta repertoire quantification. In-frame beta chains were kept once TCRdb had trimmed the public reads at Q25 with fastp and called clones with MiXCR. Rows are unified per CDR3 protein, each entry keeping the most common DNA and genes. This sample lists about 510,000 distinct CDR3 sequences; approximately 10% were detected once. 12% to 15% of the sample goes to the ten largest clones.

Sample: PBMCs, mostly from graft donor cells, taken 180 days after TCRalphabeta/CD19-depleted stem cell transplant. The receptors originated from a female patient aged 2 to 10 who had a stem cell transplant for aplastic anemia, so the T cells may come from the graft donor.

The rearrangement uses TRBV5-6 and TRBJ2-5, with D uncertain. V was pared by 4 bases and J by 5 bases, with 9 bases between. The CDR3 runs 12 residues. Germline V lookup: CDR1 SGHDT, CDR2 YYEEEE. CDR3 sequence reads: CASSRRSETQYF. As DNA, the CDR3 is TGTGCCAGCAGCCGACGATCGGAGACCCAGTACTTC.

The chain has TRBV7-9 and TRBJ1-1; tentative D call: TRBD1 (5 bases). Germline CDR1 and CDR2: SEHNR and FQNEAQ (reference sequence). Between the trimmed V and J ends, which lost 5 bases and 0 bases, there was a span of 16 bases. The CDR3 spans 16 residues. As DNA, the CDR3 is TGTGCCAGCAGCCCTTTTCCCGGGACGGTGAACACTGAAGCTTTCTTT. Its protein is CASSPFPGTVNTEAFF.

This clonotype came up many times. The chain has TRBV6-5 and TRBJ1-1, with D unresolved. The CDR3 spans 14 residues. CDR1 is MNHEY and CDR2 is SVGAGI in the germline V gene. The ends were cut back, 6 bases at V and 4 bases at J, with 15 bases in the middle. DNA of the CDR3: TGTGCCAGCAGCTTTATGTCCTGGGGCACTGAAGCTTTCTTT. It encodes CASSFMSWGTEAFF.

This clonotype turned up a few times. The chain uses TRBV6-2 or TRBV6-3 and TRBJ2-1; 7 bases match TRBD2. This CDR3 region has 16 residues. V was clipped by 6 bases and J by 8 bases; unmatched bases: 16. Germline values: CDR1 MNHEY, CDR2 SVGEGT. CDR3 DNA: TGTGCCAGCAGCCCACCCCAGAGACTAGCATCGCATGAGCAGTTCTTC. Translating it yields CASSPPQRLASHEQFF.

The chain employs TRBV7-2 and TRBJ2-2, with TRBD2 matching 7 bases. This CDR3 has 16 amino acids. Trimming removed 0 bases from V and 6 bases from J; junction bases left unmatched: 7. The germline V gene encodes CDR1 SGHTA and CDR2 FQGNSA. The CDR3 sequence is CASSLAGGSSSGELFF. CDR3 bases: TGTGCCAGCAGCTTAGCGGGCGGGAGTTCTTCCGGGGAGCTGTTTTTT.

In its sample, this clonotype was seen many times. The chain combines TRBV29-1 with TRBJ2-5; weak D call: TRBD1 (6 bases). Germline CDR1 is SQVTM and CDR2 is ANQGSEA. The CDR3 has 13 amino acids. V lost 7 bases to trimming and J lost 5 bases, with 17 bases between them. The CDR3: CSALTRGRETQYF. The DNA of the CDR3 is TGCAGCGCCCTTACCAGGGGACGGGAGACCCAGTACTTC.

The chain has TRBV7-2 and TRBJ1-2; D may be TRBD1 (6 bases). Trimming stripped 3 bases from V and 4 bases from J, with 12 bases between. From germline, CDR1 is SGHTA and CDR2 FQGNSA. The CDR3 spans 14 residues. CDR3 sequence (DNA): TGTGCCAGCAGCTTTCCCGGGGGCGGCTATGGCTACACCTTC. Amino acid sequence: CASSFPGGGYGYTF.

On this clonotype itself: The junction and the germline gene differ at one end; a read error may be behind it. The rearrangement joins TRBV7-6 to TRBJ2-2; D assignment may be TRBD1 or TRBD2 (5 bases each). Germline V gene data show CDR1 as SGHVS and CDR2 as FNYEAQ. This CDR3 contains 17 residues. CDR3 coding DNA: TGTGCCAGCAGCTTCAACTTTTTCCAGGGAAACACCGGGGAGCTGCTTTTT. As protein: CASSFNFFQGNTGELLF.

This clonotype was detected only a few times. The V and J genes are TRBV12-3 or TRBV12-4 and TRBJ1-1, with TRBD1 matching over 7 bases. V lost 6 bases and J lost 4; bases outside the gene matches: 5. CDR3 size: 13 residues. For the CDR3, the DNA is TGTGCCAGCAGACAGGGGATCGGCACTGAAGCTTTCTTT. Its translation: CASRQGIGTEAFF.

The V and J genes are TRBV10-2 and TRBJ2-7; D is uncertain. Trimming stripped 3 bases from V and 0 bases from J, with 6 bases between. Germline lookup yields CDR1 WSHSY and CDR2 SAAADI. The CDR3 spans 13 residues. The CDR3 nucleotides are TGCGCCAGCAGTGAAGCGTCCTCCTACGAGCAGTACGTC. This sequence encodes CASSEASSYEQYV.

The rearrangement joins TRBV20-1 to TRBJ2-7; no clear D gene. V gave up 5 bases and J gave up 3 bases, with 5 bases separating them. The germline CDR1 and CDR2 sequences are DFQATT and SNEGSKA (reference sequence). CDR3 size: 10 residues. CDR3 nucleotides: TGCAGTGCTGGGGACTACGAGCAGTACTTC. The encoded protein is CSAGDYEQYF.

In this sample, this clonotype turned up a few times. The CDR3 spells CASSRPTQGATTTWTDTQYF. The CDR3 region has the DNA TGTGCCAGCAGTCGCCCAACACAGGGGGCGACTACAACGTGGACAGATACGCAGTATTTT. The chain uses TRBV12-3 or TRBV12-4 and TRBJ2-3, with 9 nucleotides matching TRBD1. The CDR3 is 20 amino acids. V lost 5 bases, J lost 3 bases, and 21 bases stayed unmatched.

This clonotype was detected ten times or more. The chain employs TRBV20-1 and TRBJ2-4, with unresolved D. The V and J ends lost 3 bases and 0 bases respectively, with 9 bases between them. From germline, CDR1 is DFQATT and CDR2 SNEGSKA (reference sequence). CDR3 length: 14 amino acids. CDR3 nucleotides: TGCAGTGCTAGTATTGTCGGAGCCAAAAACATTCAGTACTTC. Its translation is CSASIVGAKNIQYF.

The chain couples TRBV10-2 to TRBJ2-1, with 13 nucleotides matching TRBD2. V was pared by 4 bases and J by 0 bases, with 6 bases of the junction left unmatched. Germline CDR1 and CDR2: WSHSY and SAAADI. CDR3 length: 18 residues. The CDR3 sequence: CASSVEGLAGFSYNEQFF. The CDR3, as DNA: TGCGCCAGCAGTGTAGAGGGACTAGCGGGGTTCTCCTACAATGAGCAGTTCTTC.

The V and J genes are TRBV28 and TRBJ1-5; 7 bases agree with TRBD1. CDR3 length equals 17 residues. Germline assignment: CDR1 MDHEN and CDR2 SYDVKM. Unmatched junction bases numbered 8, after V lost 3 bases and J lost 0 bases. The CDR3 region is CASSFRRGFYSNQPQHF. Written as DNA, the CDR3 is TGTGCCAGCAGTTTCCGCAGGGGGTTCTATAGCAATCAGCCCCAGCATTTT.

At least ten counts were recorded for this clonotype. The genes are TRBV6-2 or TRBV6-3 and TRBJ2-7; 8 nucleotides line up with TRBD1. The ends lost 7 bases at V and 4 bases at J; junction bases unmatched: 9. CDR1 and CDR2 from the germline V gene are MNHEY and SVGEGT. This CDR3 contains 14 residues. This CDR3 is CASTDRGLGYEQYF. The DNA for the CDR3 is TGTGCCAGCACCGACAGGGGCCTTGGGTACGAGCAGTACTTC.

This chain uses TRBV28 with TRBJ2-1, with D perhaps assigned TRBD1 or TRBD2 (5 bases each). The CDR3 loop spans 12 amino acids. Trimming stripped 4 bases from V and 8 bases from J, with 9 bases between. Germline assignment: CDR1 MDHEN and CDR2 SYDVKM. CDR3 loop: CASSSRDDEQFF. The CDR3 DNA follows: TGTGCCAGCAGTTCGAGGGACGATGAGCAGTTCTTC.

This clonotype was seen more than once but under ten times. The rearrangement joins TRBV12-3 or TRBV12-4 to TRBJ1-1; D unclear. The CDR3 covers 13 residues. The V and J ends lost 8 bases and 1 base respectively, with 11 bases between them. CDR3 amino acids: CASQSRGNTEAFF. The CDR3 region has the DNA TGTGCCAGCCAGTCTCGGGGGAACACTGAAGCTTTCTTT.

The CDR3 DNA sequence: TGTGCCAGCAGTGAGCAGGGAAGAAACCCCGGGGAGCTGTTTTTT. Its translation: CASSEQGRNPGELFF. V is TRBV6-1 and J is TRBJ2-2; D is possibly TRBD1 (5 bases). Germline V gene data show CDR1 as MNHNS and CDR2 as SASEGT. The CDR3 loop spans 15 amino acids. Deletions cut 3 bases from V and 6 bases from J, with 14 bases between.